This TCR beta chain is from a study of CD8 T cells in ankylosing spondylitis. Notes on the study in general: One TCR beta motif, made up of several highly homologous variants, appeared characteristic of ankylosing spondylitis blood.

The CDR3 totals 15 residues. Per germline, CDR1 LGHDT and CDR2 YNNKEL (reference sequence). The junction had 0 bases not matched to a gene; V was cut back by 1 base and J by 2 bases. About this clonotype: The antigen is undetermined.

Library preparation for TCR beta used quantitative 5'-RACE with molecular barcodes. Via MiXCR, TCRdb re-called the 5' RACE reads, giving one row per CDR3 protein. The table shows some 400,000 distinct CDR3 sequences, with 20% to 25% occurring only once. The clonotype originates from a male donor with ankylosing spondylitis. Sequenced material: blood, either unsorted or a sorted T cell fraction (not recorded which). The gene calls are TRBV3-1 and TRBJ2-1, with TRBD2 matching over 9 bases. The CDR3 coding sequence is TGTGCCAGCAGCCAAGTAGCGGGAGCCTACAATGAGCAGTTCTTC. It specifies CASSQVAGAYNEQFF.